This T cell receptor beta chain came from a study of identifying expanded T cells in peripheral blood. Study conclusions and caveats: Approximately 2-week clone count variance significantly increased as total template count grew. Differentially abundant clones: about 1.2 between replicates, 15 to 17 at around 14 days, 18 to 20 at four.

As regards this clone: Its antigen is unknown.

The CDR3 consists of 12 residues. V was cut by 0 bases and J by 6 bases, with 3 bases left in between. Germline V CDR1 and CDR2: LGHNA, YNFKEQ. Sequencing was performed with immunoSEQ multiplex PCR; in TCRdb, only in-frame clones are kept and a portion is missing. This table has about 130,000 clones, roughly 90% appearing once. During the collection period, no donor immune events like infections were recorded. This chain joins TRBV4-2 and TRBJ1-5, with D unresolved. The receptor's source is a person aged 18 to 69 in good health. The sample was blood. CDR3 sequence (DNA): TGTGCCAGCAGCCAAGAGGGTCAGCCCCAGCATTTT. Encoded protein: CASSQEGQPQHF.